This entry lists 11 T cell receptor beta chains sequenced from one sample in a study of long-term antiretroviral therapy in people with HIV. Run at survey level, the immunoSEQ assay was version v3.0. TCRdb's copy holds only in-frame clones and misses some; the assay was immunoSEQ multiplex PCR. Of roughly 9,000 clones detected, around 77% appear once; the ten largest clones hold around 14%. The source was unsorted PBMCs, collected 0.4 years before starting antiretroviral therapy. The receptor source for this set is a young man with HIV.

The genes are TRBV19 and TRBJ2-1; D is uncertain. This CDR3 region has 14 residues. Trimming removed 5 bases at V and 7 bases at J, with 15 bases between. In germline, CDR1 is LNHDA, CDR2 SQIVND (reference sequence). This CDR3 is CASSLELSGNEQFF. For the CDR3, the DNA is TGTGCCAGTAGTTTGGAGTTGAGTGGGAATGAGCAGTTCTTC.

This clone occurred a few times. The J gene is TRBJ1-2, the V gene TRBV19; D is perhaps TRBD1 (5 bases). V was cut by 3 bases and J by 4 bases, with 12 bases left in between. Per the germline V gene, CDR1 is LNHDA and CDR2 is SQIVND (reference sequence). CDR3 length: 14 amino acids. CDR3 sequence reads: CASSILGGGYGYTF. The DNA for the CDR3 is TGTGCCAGTAGTATCCTTGGGGGAGGCTATGGCTACACCTTC.

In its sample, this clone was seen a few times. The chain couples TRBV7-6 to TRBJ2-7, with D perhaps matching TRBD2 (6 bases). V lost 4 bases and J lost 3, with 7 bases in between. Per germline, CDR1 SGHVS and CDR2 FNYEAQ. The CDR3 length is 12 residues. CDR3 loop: CASSSAGYEQYF. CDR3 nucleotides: TGTGCCAGCAGCTCAGCGGGCTACGAGCAGTACTTC.

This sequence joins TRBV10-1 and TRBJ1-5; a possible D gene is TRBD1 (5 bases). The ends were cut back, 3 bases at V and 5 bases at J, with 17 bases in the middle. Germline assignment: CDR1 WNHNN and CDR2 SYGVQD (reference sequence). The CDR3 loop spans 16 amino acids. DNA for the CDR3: TGCGCCAGCAGTGAATGGCCAGGGCGAATGGATCAGCCCCAGCATTTT. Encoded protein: CASSEWPGRMDQPQHF.

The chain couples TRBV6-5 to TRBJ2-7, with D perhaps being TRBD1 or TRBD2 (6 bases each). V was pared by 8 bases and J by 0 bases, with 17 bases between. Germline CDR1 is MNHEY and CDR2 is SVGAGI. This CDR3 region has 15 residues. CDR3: CASRKGGSASYEQYF. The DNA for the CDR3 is TGTGCCAGCCGAAAGGGGGGAAGCGCCTCCTACGAGCAGTACTTC.

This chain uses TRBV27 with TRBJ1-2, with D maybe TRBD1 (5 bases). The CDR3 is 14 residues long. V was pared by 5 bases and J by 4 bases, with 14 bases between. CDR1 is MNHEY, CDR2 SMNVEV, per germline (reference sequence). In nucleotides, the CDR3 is TGTGCCAGCAGTGCTCGAGACAGACGCTATGGCTACACCTTC. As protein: CASSARDRRYGYTF.

As DNA, the CDR3 is TGTGCCAGTAGTATGGTCAGTCAGTACACTGAAGCTTTCTTT. Its translation is CASSMVSQYTEAFF. This sequence joins TRBV19 and TRBJ1-1; D gene ambiguous. This CDR3 comprises 14 residues. Trimming removed 3 bases from V and 3 bases from J, with 11 bases in between. Per the germline V gene, CDR1 is LNHDA and CDR2 is SQIVND (reference sequence).

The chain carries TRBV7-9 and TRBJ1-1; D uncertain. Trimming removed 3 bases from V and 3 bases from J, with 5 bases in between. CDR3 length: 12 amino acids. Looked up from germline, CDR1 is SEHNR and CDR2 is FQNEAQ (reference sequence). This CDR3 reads CASSFFYTEAFF. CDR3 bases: TGTGCCAGCAGCTTTTTCTACACTGAAGCTTTCTTT.

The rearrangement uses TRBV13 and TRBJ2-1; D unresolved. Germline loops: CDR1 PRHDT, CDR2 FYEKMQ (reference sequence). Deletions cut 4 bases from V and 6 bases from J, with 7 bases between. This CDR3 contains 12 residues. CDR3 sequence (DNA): TGTGCCAGCAGCTCTTGGCTCAATGAGCAGTTCTTC. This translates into CASSSWLNEQFF.

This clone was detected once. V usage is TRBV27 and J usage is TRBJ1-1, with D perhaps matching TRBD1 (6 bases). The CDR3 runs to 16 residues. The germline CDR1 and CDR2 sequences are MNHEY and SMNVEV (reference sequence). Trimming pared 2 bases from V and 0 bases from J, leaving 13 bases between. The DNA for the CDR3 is TGTGCCAGCAGTTTAACTCATACAGGGATGAACACTGAAGCTTTCTTT. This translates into CASSLTHTGMNTEAFF.

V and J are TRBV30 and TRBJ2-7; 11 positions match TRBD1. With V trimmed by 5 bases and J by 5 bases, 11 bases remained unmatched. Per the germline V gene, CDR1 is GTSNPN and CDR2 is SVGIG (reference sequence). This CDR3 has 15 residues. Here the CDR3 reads CAWGRSGQGAHEQYF. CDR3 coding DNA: TGTGCCTGGGGGAGAAGCGGACAGGGGGCCCACGAGCAGTACTTC.